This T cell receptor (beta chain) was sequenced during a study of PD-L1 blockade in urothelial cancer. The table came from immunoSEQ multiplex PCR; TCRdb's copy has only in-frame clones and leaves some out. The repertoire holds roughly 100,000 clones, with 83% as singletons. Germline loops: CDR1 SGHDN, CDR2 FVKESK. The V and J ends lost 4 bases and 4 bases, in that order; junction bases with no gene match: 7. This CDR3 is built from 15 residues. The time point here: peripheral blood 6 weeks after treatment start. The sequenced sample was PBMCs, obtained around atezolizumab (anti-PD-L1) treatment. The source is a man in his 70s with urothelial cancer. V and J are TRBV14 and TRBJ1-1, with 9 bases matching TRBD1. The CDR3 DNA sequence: TGTGCCAGCAGCCCTGTCGGACAGGGGACCACTGAAGCTTTCTTT. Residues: CASSPVGQGTTEAFF.